This TCR beta chain was recovered during a study of early T cells in non-severe SARS-CoV-2 infection. In the study overall: Investigators sequenced bulk RNA drawn from unsorted whole blood, and chains remained unpaired.

Study conclusions and caveats: Matching results from VDJdb favored anti-spike CD8 responses, leaving private and CD4 specificities undetected.

This clonotype was counted ten times or more. Its antigen remains unknown. Trimming left V 7 bases short and J 4 bases short, with 12 bases between. Per the germline V gene, CDR1 is MNHEY and CDR2 is SMNVEV (reference sequence). The CDR3 spans 13 residues. Unique molecular identifiers were added to individual cDNA molecules. TCRdb independently ran MiXCR on the 5' RACE reads; one entry per CDR3 protein. The repertoire includes some 50,000 distinct CDR3 sequences, around 9.7% of them detected once, and around 21% sits in the top ten. The TCR originated in an adult who was a healthcare worker with PCR-confirmed SARS-CoV-2 infection or an uninfected control (not recorded which). The rearrangement joins TRBV27 to TRBJ2-3, with D perhaps matching TRBD1 or TRBD2 (5 bases each). Sequenced input: whole blood. The CDR3 coding sequence is TGTGCCAGCAAGGGACCTACTCCAGATACGCAGTATTTT. Translating gives CASKGPTPDTQYF.